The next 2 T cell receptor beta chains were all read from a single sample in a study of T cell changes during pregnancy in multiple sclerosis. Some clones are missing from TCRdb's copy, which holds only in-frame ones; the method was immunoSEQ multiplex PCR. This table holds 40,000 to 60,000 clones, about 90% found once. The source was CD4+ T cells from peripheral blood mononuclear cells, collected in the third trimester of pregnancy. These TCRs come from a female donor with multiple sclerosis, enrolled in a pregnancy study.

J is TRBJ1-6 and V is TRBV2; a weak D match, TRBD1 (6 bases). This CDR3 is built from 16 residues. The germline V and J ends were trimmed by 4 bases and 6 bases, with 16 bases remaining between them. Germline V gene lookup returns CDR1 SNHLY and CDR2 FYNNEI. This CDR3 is CASSGRARGSNSPLHF. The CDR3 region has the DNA TGTGCCAGCAGTGGTAGAGCCAGGGGTTCTAATTCACCCCTCCACTTT.

CDR3: CASSTGGDSPLHF. CDR3 nucleotides: TGTGCCAGCTCCACGGGGGGGGATTCACCCCTCCACTTT. The chain combines TRBV18 with TRBJ1-6, with D tentatively TRBD1 (5 bases). This CDR3 comprises 13 residues. Germline V gene lookup returns CDR1 KGHSH and CDR2 LQKENI. Trimming took 6 bases from V and 8 from J, leaving 11 bases between them. The full variable domain, with the rest looked up from reference TRBV18 and TRBJ1-6, is NAGVMQNPRHLVRRRGQEARLRCSPMKGHSHVYWYRQLPEEGLKFMVYLQKENIIDESGMPKERFSAEFPKEGPSILRIQQVVRGDSAAYFCASSTGGDSPLHFGNGTRLTVT.